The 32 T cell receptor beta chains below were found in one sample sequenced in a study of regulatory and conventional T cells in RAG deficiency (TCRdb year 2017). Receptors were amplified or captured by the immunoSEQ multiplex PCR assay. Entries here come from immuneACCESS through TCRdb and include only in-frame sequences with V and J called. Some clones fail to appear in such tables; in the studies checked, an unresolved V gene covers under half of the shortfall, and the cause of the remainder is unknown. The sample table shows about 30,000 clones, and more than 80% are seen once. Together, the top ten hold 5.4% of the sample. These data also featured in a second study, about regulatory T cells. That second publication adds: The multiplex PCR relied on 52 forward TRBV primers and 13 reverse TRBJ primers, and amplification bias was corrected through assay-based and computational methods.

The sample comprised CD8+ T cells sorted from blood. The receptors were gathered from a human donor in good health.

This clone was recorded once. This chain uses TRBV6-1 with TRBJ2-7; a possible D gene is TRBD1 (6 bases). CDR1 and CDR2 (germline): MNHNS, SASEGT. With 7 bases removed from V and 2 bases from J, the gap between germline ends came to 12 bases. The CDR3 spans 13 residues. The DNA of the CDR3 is TGTGCCAGCAACACAGGGTCCCCCTACGAGCAGTACTTC. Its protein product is CASNTGSPYEQYF.

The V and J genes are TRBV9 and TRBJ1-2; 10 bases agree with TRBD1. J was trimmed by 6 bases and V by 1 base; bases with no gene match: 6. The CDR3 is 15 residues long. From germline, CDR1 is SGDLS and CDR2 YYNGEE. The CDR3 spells CASSVTADRGNGYTF. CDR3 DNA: TGTGCCAGCAGCGTAACAGCGGACAGGGGGAATGGCTACACCTTC.

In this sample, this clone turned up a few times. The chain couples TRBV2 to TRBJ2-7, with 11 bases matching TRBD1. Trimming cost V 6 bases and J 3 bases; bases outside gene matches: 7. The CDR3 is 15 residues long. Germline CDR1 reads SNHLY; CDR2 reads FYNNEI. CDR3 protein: CASSETGTGGYEQYF. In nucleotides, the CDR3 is TGTGCCAGCAGCGAAACCGGGACAGGGGGCTACGAGCAGTACTTC.

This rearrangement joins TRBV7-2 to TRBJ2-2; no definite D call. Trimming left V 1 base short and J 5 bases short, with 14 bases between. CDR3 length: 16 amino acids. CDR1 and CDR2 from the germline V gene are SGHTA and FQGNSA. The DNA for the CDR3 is TGTGCCAGCAGCTTAGACAAGATCGGTATAACCGGGGAGCTGTTTTTT. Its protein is CASSLDKIGITGELFF.

Here the CDR3 reads CASSKPWAEVDSPLHF. CDR3 coding DNA: TGTGCCAGCAGTAAGCCTTGGGCCGAAGTGGATTCACCCCTCCACTTT. The chain has TRBV6-6 and TRBJ1-6; D is unresolved. V was cut by 5 bases and J by 8 bases, with 19 bases left in between. Per germline, CDR1 MNHNY and CDR2 SVGAGI (reference sequence). The CDR3 totals 16 residues.

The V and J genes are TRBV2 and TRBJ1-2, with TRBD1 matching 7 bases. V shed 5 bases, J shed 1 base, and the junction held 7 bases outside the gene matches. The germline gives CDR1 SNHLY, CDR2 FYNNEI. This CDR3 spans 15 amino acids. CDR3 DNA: TGTGCCAGCAGTCCCCGGGACAGCCTTAACTATGGCTACACCTTC. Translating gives CASSPRDSLNYGYTF.

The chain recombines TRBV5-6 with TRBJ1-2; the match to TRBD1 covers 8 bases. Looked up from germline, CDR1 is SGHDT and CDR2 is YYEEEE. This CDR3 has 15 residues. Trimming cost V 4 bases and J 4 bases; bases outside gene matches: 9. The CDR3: CASSPQGARGYGYTF. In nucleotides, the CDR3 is TGTGCCAGCAGCCCTCAGGGGGCGCGGGGCTATGGCTACACCTTC.

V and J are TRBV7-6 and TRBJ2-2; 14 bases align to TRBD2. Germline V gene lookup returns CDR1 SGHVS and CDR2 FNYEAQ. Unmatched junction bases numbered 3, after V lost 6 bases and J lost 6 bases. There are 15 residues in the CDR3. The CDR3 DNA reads TGTGCCAGCAGACGGACTAGCGGGGGGCCCGGGGAGCTGTTTTTT. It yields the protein CASRRTSGGPGELFF.

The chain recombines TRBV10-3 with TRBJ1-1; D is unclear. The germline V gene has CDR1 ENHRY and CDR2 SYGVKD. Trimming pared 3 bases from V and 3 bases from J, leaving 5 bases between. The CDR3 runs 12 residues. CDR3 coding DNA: TGTGCCATCAGTGACGGGGACACTGAAGCTTTCTTT. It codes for CAISDGDTEAFF.

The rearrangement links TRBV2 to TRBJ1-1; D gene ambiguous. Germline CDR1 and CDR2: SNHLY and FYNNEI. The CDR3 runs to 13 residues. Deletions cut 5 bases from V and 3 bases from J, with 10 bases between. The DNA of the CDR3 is TGTGCCAGCAGTCGCCCAGGAGACACTGAAGCTTTCTTT. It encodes CASSRPGDTEAFF.

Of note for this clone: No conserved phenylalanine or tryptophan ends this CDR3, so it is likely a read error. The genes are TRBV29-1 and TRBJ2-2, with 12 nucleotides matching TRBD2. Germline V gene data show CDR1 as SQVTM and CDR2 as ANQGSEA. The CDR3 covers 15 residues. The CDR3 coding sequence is TGCAGCGTTAACCCTAGCGGGAGGGGCACCGGAGAGCTGTTTTCT. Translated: CSVNPSGRGTGELFS.

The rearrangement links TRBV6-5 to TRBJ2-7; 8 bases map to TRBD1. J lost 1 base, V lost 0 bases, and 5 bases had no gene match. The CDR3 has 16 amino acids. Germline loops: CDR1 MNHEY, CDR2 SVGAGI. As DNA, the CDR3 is TGTGCCAGCAGTTACTCGATGAGGGACAGGTCCTACGAGCAGTACTTC. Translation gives CASSYSMRDRSYEQYF.

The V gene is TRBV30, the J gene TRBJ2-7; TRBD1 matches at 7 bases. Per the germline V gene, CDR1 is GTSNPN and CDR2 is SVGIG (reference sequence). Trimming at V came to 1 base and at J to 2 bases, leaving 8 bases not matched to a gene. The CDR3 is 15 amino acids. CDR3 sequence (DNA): TGTGCCTGGAGTGCTCAGGGGGAGAGAACCTACGAGCAGTACTTC. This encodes CAWSAQGERTYEQYF.

CDR3 sequence: CAWSVPGAGYEQYF. The CDR3 coding sequence is TGTGCCTGGAGTGTACCAGGGGCTGGCTACGAGCAGTACTTC. The chain employs TRBV30 and TRBJ2-7, with D maybe TRBD1 (6 bases). The V gene lost 0 bases and the J gene lost 3 bases, with 12 bases spanning the gap. CDR1 GTSNPN and CDR2 SVGIG come from the germline V gene (reference sequence). CDR3 size: 14 residues.

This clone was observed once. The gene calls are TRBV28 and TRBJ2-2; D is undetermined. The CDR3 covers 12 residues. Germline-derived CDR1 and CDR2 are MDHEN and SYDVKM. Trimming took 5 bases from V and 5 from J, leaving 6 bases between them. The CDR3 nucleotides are TGTGCCAGCAGTAGTGGGACCGGGGAGCTGTTTTTT. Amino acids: CASSSGTGELFF. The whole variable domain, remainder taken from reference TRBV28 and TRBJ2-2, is DVKVTQSSRYLVKRTGEKVFLECVQDMDHENMFWYRQDPGLGLRLIYFSYDVKMKEKGDIPEGYSVSREKKERFSLILESASTNQTSMYLCASSSGTGELFFGEGSRLTVL.

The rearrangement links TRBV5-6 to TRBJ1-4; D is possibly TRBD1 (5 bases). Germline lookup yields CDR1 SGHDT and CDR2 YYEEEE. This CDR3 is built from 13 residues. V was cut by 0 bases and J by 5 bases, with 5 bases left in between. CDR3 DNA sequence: TGTGCCAGCAGCTTGGGGACAAATGAAAAACTGTTTTTT. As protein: CASSLGTNEKLFF.

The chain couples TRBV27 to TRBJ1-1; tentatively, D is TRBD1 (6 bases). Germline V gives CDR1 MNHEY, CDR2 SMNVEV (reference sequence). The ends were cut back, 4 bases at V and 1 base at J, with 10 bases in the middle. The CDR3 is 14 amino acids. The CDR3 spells CASSSPGANTEAFF. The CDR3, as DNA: TGTGCCAGCAGTTCACCAGGGGCGAACACTGAAGCTTTCTTT.

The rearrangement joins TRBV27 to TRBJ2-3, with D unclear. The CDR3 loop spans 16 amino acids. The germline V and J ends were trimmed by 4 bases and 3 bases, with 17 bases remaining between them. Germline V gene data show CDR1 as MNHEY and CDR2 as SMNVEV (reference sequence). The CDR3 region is CASSYSQFSGTDTQYF. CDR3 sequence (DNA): TGTGCCAGCAGTTATTCGCAATTCTCTGGGACAGATACGCAGTATTTT.

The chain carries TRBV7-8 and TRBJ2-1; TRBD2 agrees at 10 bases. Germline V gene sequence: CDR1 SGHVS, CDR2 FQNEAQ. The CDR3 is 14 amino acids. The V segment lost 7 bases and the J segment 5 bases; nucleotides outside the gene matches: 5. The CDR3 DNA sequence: TGTGCCAGCACCGTAGGGACTAGCGACAATGAGCAGTTCTTC. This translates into CASTVGTSDNEQFF.

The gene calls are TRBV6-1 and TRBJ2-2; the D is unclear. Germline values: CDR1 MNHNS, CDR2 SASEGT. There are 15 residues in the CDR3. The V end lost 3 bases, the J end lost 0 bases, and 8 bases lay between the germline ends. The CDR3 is CASSDPLPNTGELFF. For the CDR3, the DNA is TGTGCCAGCAGTGACCCCCTCCCGAACACCGGGGAGCTGTTTTTT.

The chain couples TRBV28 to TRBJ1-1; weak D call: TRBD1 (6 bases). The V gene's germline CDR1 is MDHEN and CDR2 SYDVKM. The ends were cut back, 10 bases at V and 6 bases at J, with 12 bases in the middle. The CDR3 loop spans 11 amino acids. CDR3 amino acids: CATIRGPEAFF. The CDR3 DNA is TGTGCCACAATCAGGGGCCCTGAAGCTTTCTTT.

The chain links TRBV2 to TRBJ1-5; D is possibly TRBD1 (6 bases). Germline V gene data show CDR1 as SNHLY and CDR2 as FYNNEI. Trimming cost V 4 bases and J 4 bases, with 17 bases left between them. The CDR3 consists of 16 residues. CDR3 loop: CASSGQDSTWNQPQHF. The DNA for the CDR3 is TGTGCCAGCAGTGGACAGGATTCGACCTGGAATCAGCCCCAGCATTTT.

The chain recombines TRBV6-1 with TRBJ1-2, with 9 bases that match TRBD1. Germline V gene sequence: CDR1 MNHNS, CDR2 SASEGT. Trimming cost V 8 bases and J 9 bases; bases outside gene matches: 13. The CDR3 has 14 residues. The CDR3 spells CASSPGQGGESYTF. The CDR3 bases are TGTGCCAGCTCTCCGGGACAGGGAGGGGAAAGCTACACCTTC.

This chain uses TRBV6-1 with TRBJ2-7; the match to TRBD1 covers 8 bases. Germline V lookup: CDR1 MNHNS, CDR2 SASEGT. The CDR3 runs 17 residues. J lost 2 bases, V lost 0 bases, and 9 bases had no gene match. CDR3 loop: CASSEAAVGQGTYEQYF. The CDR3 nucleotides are TGTGCCAGCAGTGAAGCGGCCGTAGGACAGGGCACCTACGAGCAGTACTTC.

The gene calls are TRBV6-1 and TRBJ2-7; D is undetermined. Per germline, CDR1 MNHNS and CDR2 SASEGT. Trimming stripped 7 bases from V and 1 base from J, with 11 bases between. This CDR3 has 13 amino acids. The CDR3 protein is CASTPPVSYEQYF. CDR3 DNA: TGTGCCAGCACCCCCCCGGTGTCCTACGAGCAGTACTTC.

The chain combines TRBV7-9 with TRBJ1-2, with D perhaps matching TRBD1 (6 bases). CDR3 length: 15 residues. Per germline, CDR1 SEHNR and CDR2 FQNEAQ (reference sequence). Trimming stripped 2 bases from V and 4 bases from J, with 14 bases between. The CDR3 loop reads CASSLPHRDGYGYTF. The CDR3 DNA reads TGTGCCAGCAGCTTACCCCACAGGGATGGCTATGGCTACACCTTC.

CDR3 coding DNA: TGTGCCAGCAGTTTAGGAGAGACTTACGAGCAGTACTTC. Translated, it gives CASSLGETYEQYF. The chain joins TRBV27 to TRBJ2-7; D unclear. The CDR3 has 13 amino acids. The V and J ends lost 2 bases and 4 bases respectively, with 9 bases between them. Germline lookup yields CDR1 MNHEY and CDR2 SMNVEV (reference sequence).

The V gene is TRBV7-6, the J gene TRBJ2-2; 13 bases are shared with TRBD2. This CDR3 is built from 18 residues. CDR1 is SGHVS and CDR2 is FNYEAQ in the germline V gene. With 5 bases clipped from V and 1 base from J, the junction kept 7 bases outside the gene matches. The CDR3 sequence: CASSRPGTSGKNTGELFF. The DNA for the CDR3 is TGTGCCAGCAGCCGTCCCGGGACTAGCGGGAAGAACACCGGGGAGCTGTTTTTT.

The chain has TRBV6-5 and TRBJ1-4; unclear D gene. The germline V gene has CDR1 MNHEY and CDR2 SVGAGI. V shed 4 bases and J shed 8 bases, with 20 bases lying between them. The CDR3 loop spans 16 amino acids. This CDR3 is CASSSIAGGVGEKLFF. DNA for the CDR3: TGTGCCAGCAGTTCTATAGCAGGCGGGGTCGGAGAAAAACTGTTTTTT.

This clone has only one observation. CDR3 nucleotide sequence: TGTGCCAGCAAGGGGACATCAGCCCGAGATGAAGCTTTCTTT. It yields the protein CASKGTSARDEAFF. The chain carries TRBV6-1 and TRBJ1-1; a possible D gene is TRBD1 (6 bases). The V end lost 7 bases, the J end lost 7 bases, and 19 bases lay between the germline ends. There are 14 residues in the CDR3. Germline CDR1 reads MNHNS; CDR2 reads SASEGT.

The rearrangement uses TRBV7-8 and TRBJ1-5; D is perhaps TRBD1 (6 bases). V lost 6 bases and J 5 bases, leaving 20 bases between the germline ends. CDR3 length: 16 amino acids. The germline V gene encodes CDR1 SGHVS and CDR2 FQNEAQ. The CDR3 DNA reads TGTGCCAGCAGTAGTCCGGAAAGGGGGGACTATCAGCCCCAGCATTTT. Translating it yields CASSSPERGDYQPQHF.

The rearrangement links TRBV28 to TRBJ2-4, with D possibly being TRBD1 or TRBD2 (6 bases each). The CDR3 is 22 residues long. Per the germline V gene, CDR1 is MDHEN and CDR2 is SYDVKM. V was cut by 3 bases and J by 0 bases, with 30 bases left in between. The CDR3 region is CASSFSGEDPIGGRVAKNIQYF. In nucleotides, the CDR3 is TGTGCCAGCAGTTTCTCCGGGGAGGATCCAATTGGGGGCAGAGTAGCCAAAAACATTCAGTACTTC.